Below, 3 T cell receptor beta chains from the same sample are listed, as sequenced in a study of T cell repertoires in cytomegalovirus infection. MiXCR was run by TCRdb on the reads, yielding one entry per CDR3 protein. The sample has hundreds of thousands of distinct CDR3 sequences, roughly 30% seen once; the top ten hold around a sixth. No antigen is known for these receptors. Here the sequenced sample was cultured PBMCs, taken from culture after CMV antigen stimulation. The receptors originated from a human donor in good health (CMV status not recorded). Some clones in this sample may be carry-over from other donors' samples.

This sequence joins TRBV20-1 and TRBJ1-6; the match to TRBD1 covers 7 bases. With 7 bases clipped from V and 7 bases from J, the junction kept 4 bases outside the gene matches. Germline CDR1 and CDR2: DFQATT and SNEGSKA (reference sequence). The CDR3 has 12 residues. The CDR3 spells CSGQGGNSPLHF. In nucleotides, the CDR3 is TGCAGTGGCCAGGGGGGGAATTCACCCCTCCACTTT.

The chain combines TRBV5-1 with TRBJ2-3; D perhaps matches TRBD1 (6 bases). The CDR3 has 13 residues. Germline V gene data show CDR1 as SGHRS and CDR2 as YFSETQ. Trimming took off 4 bases at V and 5 bases at J, with 11 bases between the two ends. The CDR3 spells CASSGATGDTQYF. The CDR3 DNA sequence: TGCGCCAGCAGCGGGGCGACAGGAGATACGCAGTATTTT.

The chain is built from TRBV5-1 and TRBJ2-5, with D perhaps TRBD2 (6 bases). Trimming cost V 1 base and J 2 bases, with 12 bases left between them. The CDR3 totals 15 residues. Germline V gene sequence: CDR1 SGHRS, CDR2 YFSETQ. CDR3 in DNA: TGCGCCAGCAGCTTGACGAGCGGGCCGCAAGAGACCCAGTACTTC. It specifies CASSLTSGPQETQYF.